This T cell receptor beta chain was found in a study of human T cells and chemical hapten exposure. On the study more broadly: In the sensitization step, 2% DPC was placed on approximately 2 cm by approximately 2 cm of upper inner arm skin.

TCRdb used MiXCR to reprocess the RACE reads, holding one entry per CDR3 protein. The table lists approximately 82,000 distinct CDR3 sequences, approximately 10% of them singletons. Time point: patch test 1, 2 weeks after DPC sensitization. Treatment defined: therapeutic diphenylcyclopropenone sensitization with weekly scalp DPC. Whole blood that had not been fractionated was the source of extracted total RNA. This clonotype turned up a few times. Its target is unknown. Study-wide points: Positive correlation was observed between PT1 expanded TCR counts and patch test score.

Looked up from germline, CDR1 is LGHNT and CDR2 is FRNRAP. V lost 6 bases, J lost 1 base, and 6 bases lay in between. CDR3 size: 12 residues. V and J are TRBV12-5 and TRBJ1-1; D is undetermined. This clonotype was obtained from a man aged 35-49 years with alopecia areata. Some clones in this sample may be carry-over from other donors' samples. Sequenced material: whole blood, taken in connection with sensitization to the hapten diphenylcyclopropenone (DPC). The CDR3 DNA follows: TGTGCTAGTGGGGAGACGAACACTGAAGCTTTCTTT. Its translation is CASGETNTEAFF.